A selection of T cell receptor beta chains follows, all from one sample in a study of blood T cell repertoires in COVID-19. Only in-frame clones appear in the TCRdb table, and some are missing; sequencing was by immunoSEQ multiplex PCR. The sample holds 300,000 to 500,000 clones, 88% seen once. The sequencing input was PBMCs or T cells enriched from blood (not recorded which). These receptors were taken from a woman aged 25 to 39 with acute COVID-19. The CDR3 runs from the conserved cysteine through the conserved F or W.

J gene,V gene,CDR3 protein
TRBJ2-7,TRBV13,CASSAGGGGTYEQYF
TRBJ1-2,TRBV5-1,CASSFGVGDGYTF
TRBJ2-7,TRBV20-1,CSASSPSDYEQYF
TRBJ1-4,TRBV5-1,CASSLDRSRGEKLFF
TRBJ1-6,TRBV25-1,CASSPRGGQHNSPLHF
TRBJ1-1,TRBV3-1/TRBV3-2,CASSQATGRAFF
TRBJ2-3,TRBV7-3,CASSLHRTSGGAADTQYF
TRBJ2-3,TRBV28,CASSFPSSGGASGTDTQYF
TRBJ1-2,TRBV5-1,CASSLVGDYGYTF
TRBJ1-2,TRBV24-1,CATSDFLNYGYTF
TRBJ2-1,TRBV4-2,CASSQDGTSGGTNEQFF
TRBJ2-1,TRBV10-3,CAISTGVPGNEQFF
TRBJ2-2,TRBV18,CASAPARGDTGELFF
TRBJ2-3,TRBV6-5,CASRRDETRDTQYF
TRBJ1-2,TRBV10-3,CAISDSSNYGYTF
TRBJ2-5,TRBV7-3,CASSLGTGKETQYF
TRBJ1-2,TRBV5-1,CASSVPGVHGYTF
TRBJ2-7,TRBV6-2/TRBV6-3,CASSYGGGGPYEQYF